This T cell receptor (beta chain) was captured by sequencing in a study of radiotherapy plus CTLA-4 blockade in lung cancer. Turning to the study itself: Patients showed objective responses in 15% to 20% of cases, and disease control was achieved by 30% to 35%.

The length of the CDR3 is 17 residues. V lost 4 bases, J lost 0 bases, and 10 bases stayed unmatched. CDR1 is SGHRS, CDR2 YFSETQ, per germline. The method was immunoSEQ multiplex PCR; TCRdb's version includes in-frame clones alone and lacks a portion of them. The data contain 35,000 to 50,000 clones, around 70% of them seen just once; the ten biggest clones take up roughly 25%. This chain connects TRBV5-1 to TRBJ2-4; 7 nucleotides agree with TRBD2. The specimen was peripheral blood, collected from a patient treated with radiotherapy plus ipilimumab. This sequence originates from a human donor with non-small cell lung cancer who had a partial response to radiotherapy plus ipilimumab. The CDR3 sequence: CASSLPQRGLAKNIQYF. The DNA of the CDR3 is TGCGCCAGCAGCCTTCCCCAGCGGGGTCTAGCCAAAAACATTCAGTACTTC.